This T cell receptor (beta chain) is from a study of blood T cell repertoires in COVID-19. This CDR3 region has 17 residues. Germline assignment: CDR1 DFQATT and CDR2 SNEGSKA (reference sequence). The J segment lost 1 base and the V segment lost 3 bases, leaving 12 bases of the junction unmatched. The table came from immunoSEQ multiplex PCR; TCRdb's copy has only in-frame clones and leaves some out. Here the sample spans about 310,000 clones, roughly 86% being singletons. Sequenced material: PBMCs or T cells enriched from blood (not recorded which). The genes are TRBV20-1 and TRBJ2-3, with 8 bases that match TRBD2. The receptor was isolated from a woman in her twenties or thirties who had recovered from COVID-19. CDR3 amino acids: CSASSAGILAGTDTQYF. The CDR3 DNA sequence: TGCAGTGCTAGTAGCGCAGGGATACTAGCGGGCACAGATACGCAGTATTTT.